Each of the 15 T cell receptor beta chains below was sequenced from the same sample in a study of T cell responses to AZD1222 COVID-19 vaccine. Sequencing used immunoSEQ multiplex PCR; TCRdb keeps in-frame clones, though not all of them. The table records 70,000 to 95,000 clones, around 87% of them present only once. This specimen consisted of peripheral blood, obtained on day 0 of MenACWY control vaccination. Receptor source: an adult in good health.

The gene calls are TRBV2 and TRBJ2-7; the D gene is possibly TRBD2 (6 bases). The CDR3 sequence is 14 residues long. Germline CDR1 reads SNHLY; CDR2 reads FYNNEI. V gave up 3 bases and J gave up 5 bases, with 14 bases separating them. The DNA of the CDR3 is TGTGCCAGCAGTGAGACTAGTCGTAGTCACGAGCAGTACTTC. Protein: CASSETSRSHEQYF.

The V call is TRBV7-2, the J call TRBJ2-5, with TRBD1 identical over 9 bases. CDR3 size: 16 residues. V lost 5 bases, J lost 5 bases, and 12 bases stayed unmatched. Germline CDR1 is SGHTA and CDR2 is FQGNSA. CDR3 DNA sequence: TGTGCCAGCAGCACCACCGGGACAGGGATCGGTGAGACCCAGTACTTC. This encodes CASSTTGTGIGETQYF.

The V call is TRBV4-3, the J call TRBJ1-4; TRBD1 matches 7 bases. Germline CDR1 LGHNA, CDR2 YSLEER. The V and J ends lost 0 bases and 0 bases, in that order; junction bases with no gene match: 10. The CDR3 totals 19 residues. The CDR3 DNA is TGCGCCAGCAGCCAAGATCTTGGACAGGCCTATGCAACTAATGAAAAACTGTTTTTT. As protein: CASSQDLGQAYATNEKLFF.

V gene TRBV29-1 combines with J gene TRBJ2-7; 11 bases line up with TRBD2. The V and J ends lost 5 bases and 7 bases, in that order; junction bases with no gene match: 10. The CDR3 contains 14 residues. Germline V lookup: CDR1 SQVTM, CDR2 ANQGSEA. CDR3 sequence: CSVFPSGRTREQYF. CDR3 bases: TGCAGCGTTTTTCCTAGCGGGAGGACTCGAGAGCAGTACTTC.

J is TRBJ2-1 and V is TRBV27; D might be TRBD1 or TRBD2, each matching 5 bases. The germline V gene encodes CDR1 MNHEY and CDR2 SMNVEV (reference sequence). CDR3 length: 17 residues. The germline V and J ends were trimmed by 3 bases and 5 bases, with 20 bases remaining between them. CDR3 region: CASSFVVGTSTNNEQFF. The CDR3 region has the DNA TGTGCCAGCAGTTTTGTTGTGGGGACGTCCACAAACAATGAGCAGTTCTTC.

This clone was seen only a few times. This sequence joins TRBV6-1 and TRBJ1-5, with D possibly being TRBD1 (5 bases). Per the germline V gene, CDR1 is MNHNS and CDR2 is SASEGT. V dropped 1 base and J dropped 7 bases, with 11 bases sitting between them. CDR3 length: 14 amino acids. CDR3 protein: CASSEVGESQPQHF. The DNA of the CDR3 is TGTGCCAGCAGTGAAGTAGGGGAGAGCCAGCCCCAGCATTTT.

CDR3 residues: CASSLERTDSYGYTF. CDR3 nucleotides: TGTGCCAGCTCACTAGAAAGGACCGACTCTTATGGCTACACCTTC. The V call is TRBV18, the J call TRBJ1-2; D gene uncertain. The CDR3 has 15 amino acids. Germline V lookup: CDR1 KGHSH, CDR2 LQKENI. Between the trimmed V and J ends, which lost 4 bases and 5 bases, there was a span of 17 bases.

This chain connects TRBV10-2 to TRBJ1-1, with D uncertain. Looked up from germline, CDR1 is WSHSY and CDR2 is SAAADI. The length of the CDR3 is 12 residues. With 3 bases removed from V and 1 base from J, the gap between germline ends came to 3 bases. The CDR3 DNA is TGCGCCAGCAGTGAAGGGAACACTGAAGCTTTCTTT. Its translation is CASSEGNTEAFF.

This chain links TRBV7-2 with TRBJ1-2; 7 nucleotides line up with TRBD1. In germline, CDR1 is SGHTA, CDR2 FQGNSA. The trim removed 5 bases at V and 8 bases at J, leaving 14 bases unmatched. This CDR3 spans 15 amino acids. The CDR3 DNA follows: TGTGCCAGCAGCCCTCCTGGGACAGCAGATCTGGGCTACACCTTC. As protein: CASSPPGTADLGYTF.

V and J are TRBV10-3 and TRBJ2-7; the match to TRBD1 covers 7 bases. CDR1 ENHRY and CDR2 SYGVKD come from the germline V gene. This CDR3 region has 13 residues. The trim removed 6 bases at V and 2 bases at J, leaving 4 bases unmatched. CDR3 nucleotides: TGTGCCATCAGGTCAGGGGGAACCTACGAGCAGTACTTC. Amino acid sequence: CAIRSGGTYEQYF.

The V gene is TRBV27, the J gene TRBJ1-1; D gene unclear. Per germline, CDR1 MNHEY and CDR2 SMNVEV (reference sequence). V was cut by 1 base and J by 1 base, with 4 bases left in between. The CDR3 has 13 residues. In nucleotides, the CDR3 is TGTGCCAGCAGTTTATACAGGAACACTGAAGCTTTCTTT. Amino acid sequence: CASSLYRNTEAFF.

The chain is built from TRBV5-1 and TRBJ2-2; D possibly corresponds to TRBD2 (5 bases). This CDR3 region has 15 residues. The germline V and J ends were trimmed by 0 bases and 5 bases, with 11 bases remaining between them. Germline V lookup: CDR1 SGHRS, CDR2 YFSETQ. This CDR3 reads CASSLGVEGTGELFF. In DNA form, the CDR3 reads TGCGCCAGCAGCTTGGGGGTCGAGGGAACCGGGGAGCTGTTTTTT.

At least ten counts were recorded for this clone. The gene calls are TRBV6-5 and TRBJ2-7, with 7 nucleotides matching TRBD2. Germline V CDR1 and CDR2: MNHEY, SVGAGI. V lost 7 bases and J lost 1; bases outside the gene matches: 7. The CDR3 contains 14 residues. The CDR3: CASTPREGSYEQYF. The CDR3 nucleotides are TGTGCCAGCACCCCAAGGGAGGGATCCTACGAGCAGTACTTC.

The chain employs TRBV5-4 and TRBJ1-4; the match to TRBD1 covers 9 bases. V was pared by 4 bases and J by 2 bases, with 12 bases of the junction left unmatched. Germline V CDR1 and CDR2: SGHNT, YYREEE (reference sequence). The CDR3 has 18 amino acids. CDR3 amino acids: CASSASPGTGWTNEKLFF. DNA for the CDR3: TGTGCCAGCAGCGCCTCACCCGGGACAGGGTGGACTAATGAAAAACTGTTTTTT.

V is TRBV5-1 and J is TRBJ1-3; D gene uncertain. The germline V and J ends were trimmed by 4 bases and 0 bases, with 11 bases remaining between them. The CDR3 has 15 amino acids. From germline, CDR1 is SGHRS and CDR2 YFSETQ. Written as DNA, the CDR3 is TGCGCCAGCAGCGGCCCCCCAGACTCTGGAAACACCATATATTTT. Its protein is CASSGPPDSGNTIYF.